This passage covers 2 T cell receptor beta chains from one sample sequenced in a study of blood T cell repertoires in COVID-19. Using immunoSEQ multiplex PCR, the repertoire was profiled, and TCRdb retains in-frame clones only, with some absent. The sample holds about 120,000 clones; roughly 90% are singletons and the top ten take almost 4.5%. Material: peripheral blood. Receptors were obtained from a man aged 40-49 years with acute or convalescent COVID-19.

This chain links TRBV18 with TRBJ1-5; D is undetermined. V dropped 3 bases and J dropped 0 bases, with 9 bases sitting between them. Germline V gene data show CDR1 as KGHSH and CDR2 as LQKENI. The CDR3 is 15 residues long. The CDR3 here is CASSPAEYSNQPQHF. The CDR3, as DNA: TGTGCCAGCTCACCGGCCGAATATAGCAATCAGCCCCAGCATTTT.

This clone is a singleton in its sample. This chain links TRBV4-1 with TRBJ2-4, with D perhaps TRBD1 (6 bases). The CDR3 extends over 15 amino acids. The germline V and J ends were trimmed by 1 base and 3 bases, with 10 bases remaining between them. CDR1 is MGHRA and CDR2 is YSYEKL in the germline V gene. The CDR3 DNA follows: TGCGCCAGCAGCCAAGTCGAGGGGGTCAAAAACATTCAGTACTTC. This sequence encodes CASSQVEGVKNIQYF.